The T cell receptor (beta chain) described here comes from a study of PD-L1 blockade in urothelial cancer. Germline CDR1 is SGHNT and CDR2 is YENEEA. There are 13 residues in the CDR3. This clone was seen once. The junction departs from germline at one end; a sequencing error may be responsible. This specimen includes other DNA sequences encoding the same CDR3. Assay: immunoSEQ multiplex PCR; the TCRdb copy retains only in-frame clones and omits some. The repertoire holds about 130,000 clones, with 65% to 85% as singletons. Time point noted: pretreatment peripheral blood. This sample comprised PBMCs, obtained around atezolizumab (anti-PD-L1) treatment. The chain couples TRBV11-3 to TRBJ2-1, with unresolved D. This clonotype was obtained from a man between 45 and 60 years old with urothelial cancer. CDR3: CASSLDRYNEQFF. The CDR3 DNA reads TGTGCCAGTAGCTTAGATCGTTACAATGAGCAGTTCTTC.